This T cell receptor (beta chain) was recorded in a study of CD8+CD57+ T cells in acquired aplastic anemia. Study context: DNA recovered from sorted CD4+ and CD8+ cells had a mean of about 3.5 ug.

Germline CDR1 and CDR2: KGHDR and SFDVKD. Trimming removed 10 bases at V and 3 bases at J, with 15 bases between. There are 14 residues in the CDR3. Both TCR beta VDJ combination and CDR3 sequence profiling were carried out. Genomic DNA was the template for this profiling. TCRdb used MiXCR to reprocess the reads, holding one entry per CDR3 protein. The sample lists around 200,000 distinct CDR3 sequences, around 50% occurring once. This receptor was taken from a human donor in good health, serving as a control. The chain links TRBV24-1 to TRBJ2-1, with D unclear. The sample consisted of sorted CD4+, CD8+, or CD8+CD57+ T cells (not recorded which) from PBMCs. The CDR3 sequence is CATRSNEDYNEQFF. The CDR3 region has the DNA TGTGCCACTCGTTCTAATGAGGACTACAATGAGCAGTTCTTC.